This T cell receptor beta chain was sequenced in a study of cytomegalovirus exposure and HLA in healthy donors. Study at large: Both the 120 validation repertoires and the 500 to 700 first-cohort repertoires used the same platform, as reported by a later analysis.

Using immunoSEQ multiplex PCR, the repertoire was profiled, and TCRdb retains in-frame clones only, with some absent. Of some 50,000 clones listed, about 92% are singletons. Notes on this clone: Its antigen is not identified.

Study outcomes and limitations: The study labeled about 160 TCR beta chains cytomegalovirus-associated. The TCR clusters that emerged in the first cohort tended, a later analysis found, to co-occur in the roughly 130 validation repertoires. Accounts indicate the classifier identified cytomegalovirus status with strong specificity and sensitivity.

The CDR3 consists of 12 residues. Germline assignment: CDR1 MNHEY and CDR2 SMNVEV (reference sequence). The V end was cut by 3 bases, the J end by 5 bases, with 5 bases between. The chain carries TRBV27 and TRBJ2-1; no reliable D call. Sequenced input: PBMCs. This TCR was sampled from a woman between 18 and 29 years old in good health and CMV-seronegative. Written as DNA, the CDR3 is TGTGCCAGCAGTTTCTTAGACAATGAGCAGTTCTTC. This gives the protein CASSFLDNEQFF.